This entry is about one T cell receptor (beta chain). Its antigen remains unidentified. Primers: 60 Vbeta forward and 13 Jbeta reverse. Sequencing was performed with immunoSEQ multiplex PCR; in TCRdb, only in-frame clones are kept and a portion is missing. The data contain about 280,000 clones, about 90% of them singletons. This specimen belongs to a study of cytomegalovirus exposure and HLA in healthy donors. Findings and limits, study-wide: Later on, an analysis found that several of the most significant clusters appeared to be linked to common viral pathogens, which included parvovirus B19. Some highly shared sequence variants likely arose as a pipeline artifact. TCR beta V- and J-gene trimming, according to a later analysis, was linked to a missense DCLRE1C variant.

The CDR3 runs to 16 residues. Germline CDR1 is SGHTA and CDR2 is FQGNSA. Trimming left V 5 bases short and J 0 bases short, with 14 bases between. Though probably carrying unrecorded immune exposures, donors were nominally healthy at sampling. Sequenced material: PBMCs. The chain employs TRBV7-2 and TRBJ2-1; D may be TRBD2 (5 bases). The receptor comes from a woman aged 18-35 years in good health and CMV-seronegative. The CDR3 is CASSHIRLSSYNEQFF. CDR3 coding DNA: TGTGCCAGCAGCCACATACGACTAAGCTCCTACAATGAGCAGTTCTTC.